The 23 T cell receptor beta chains presented below share a single source sample, sequenced in a study of shared clonotypes between healthy human individuals. Clones were read by immunoSEQ multiplex PCR, and TCRdb kept only the in-frame ones, dropping some. The sample records a few hundred thousand clones, 97% being singletons. Sequences were obtained from naive CD4+ T cells sorted from blood. This sample's subset: CD45RA+ positively selected. These receptors originate from a woman aged 25 to 39 in good health.

The chain uses TRBV6-5 and TRBJ1-2; D unresolved. Germline lookup yields CDR1 MNHEY and CDR2 SVGAGI. This CDR3 region has 14 residues. Trimming pared 5 bases from V and 4 bases from J, leaving 14 bases between. The CDR3 region has the DNA TGTGCCAGCAGTCCCCCGGGGAGATCCTATGGCTACACCTTC. Amino acid sequence: CASSPPGRSYGYTF.

The genes are TRBV6-5 and TRBJ2-2; 9 nucleotides match TRBD2. With V trimmed by 4 bases and J by 4 bases, 4 bases remained unmatched. This CDR3 has 15 residues. Germline V gene lookup returns CDR1 MNHEY and CDR2 SVGAGI. In DNA form, the CDR3 reads TGTGCCAGCAGTTCTCGGACTAGCGTCACCGGGGAGCTGTTTTTT. This gives the protein CASSSRTSVTGELFF.

This rearrangement joins TRBV28 to TRBJ2-7; no reliable D call. Germline V lookup: CDR1 MDHEN, CDR2 SYDVKM. CDR3 size: 14 residues. V gave up 2 bases and J gave up 2 bases, with 10 bases separating them. The CDR3 protein is CASSLGRPPYEQYF. DNA of the CDR3: TGTGCCAGCAGTTTAGGCAGGCCACCCTACGAGCAGTACTTC. The full variable domain, rest sourced from reference TRBV28 and TRBJ2-7, is DVKVTQSSRYLVKRTGEKVFLECVQDMDHENMFWYRQDPGLGLRLIYFSYDVKMKEKGDIPEGYSVSREKKERFSLILESASTNQTSMYLCASSLGRPPYEQYFGPGTRLTVT.

V gene TRBV5-1 combines with J gene TRBJ2-1, with 12 positions matching TRBD2. V shed 5 bases, J shed 7 bases, and the junction held 10 bases outside the gene matches. CDR1 and CDR2 (germline): SGHRS, YFSETQ. The length of the CDR3 is 16 residues. This CDR3 is CASSSILAGGGNEQFF. The CDR3 DNA reads as TGCGCCAGCAGTTCTATTCTAGCGGGAGGGGGGAATGAGCAGTTCTTC.

This chain links TRBV7-2 with TRBJ1-2; D not resolved. Trimming pared 1 base from V and 6 bases from J, leaving 9 bases between. Germline V CDR1 and CDR2: SGHTA, FQGNSA. The CDR3 covers 13 residues. CDR3 sequence: CASSLEFGDGYTF. The CDR3 region has the DNA TGTGCCAGCAGCTTAGAATTTGGGGATGGCTACACCTTC.

This chain connects TRBV11-3 to TRBJ2-1; 11 nucleotides match TRBD2. With 5 bases clipped from V and 7 bases from J, the junction kept 7 bases outside the gene matches. The germline CDR1 and CDR2 sequences are SGHNT and YENEEA. This CDR3 is 15 amino acids long. DNA of the CDR3: TGTGCCAGCAGCCCGACTAGCGGGAAAATTAATGAGCAGTTCTTC. Encoded protein: CASSPTSGKINEQFF. The full variable domain, in which reference TRBV11-3 and TRBJ2-1 provide the parts outside the CDR3, is EAGVVQSPRYKIIEKKQPVAFWCNPISGHNTLYWYLQNLGQGPELLIRYENEEAVDDSQLPKDRFSAERLKGVDSTLKIQPAELGDSAVYLCASSPTSGKINEQFFGPGTRLTVL.

This rearrangement joins TRBV29-1 to TRBJ2-7, with 9 positions matching TRBD1. Germline V CDR1 and CDR2: SQVTM, ANQGSEA. The CDR3 contains 13 residues. V gave up 3 bases and J gave up 5 bases; unmatched junction bases: 5. In DNA form, the CDR3 reads TGCAGCGTTGATTTTACAGGGGGCAACGAGCAGTACTTC. Translation: CSVDFTGGNEQYF.

V and J are TRBV6-1 and TRBJ2-7; tentative D call: TRBD2 (6 bases). Trimming shortened V by 0 bases and J by 0 bases, and 9 bases separated the two germline ends. The CDR3 totals 15 residues. The germline gives CDR1 MNHNS, CDR2 SASEGT. CDR3 sequence reads: CASSEAAGSSYEQYF. In nucleotides, the CDR3 is TGTGCCAGCAGTGAAGCTGCGGGGAGCTCCTACGAGCAGTACTTC.

V is TRBV19 and J is TRBJ2-2; D remains unclear. The CDR3 is 12 residues long. Germline CDR1 reads LNHDA; CDR2 reads SQIVND (reference sequence). V shed 5 bases and J shed 6 bases, with 7 bases lying between them. The CDR3 region is CASSQAAGELFF. The CDR3 DNA sequence: TGTGCCAGTAGTCAGGCCGCCGGGGAGCTGTTTTTT.

The V gene is TRBV27, the J gene TRBJ2-2, with TRBD1 matching 7 bases. The CDR3 is 14 residues long. CDR1 is MNHEY and CDR2 is SMNVEV in the germline V gene (reference sequence). Trimming cost V 4 bases and J 4 bases; bases outside gene matches: 3. In DNA, the CDR3 is TGTGCCAGCAGTTGGACAGGCCTCACCGGGGAGCTGTTTTTT. Translation gives CASSWTGLTGELFF.

The V and J genes are TRBV28 and TRBJ2-1, with 8 bases that match TRBD1. Losses at the gene ends were 3 bases for V and 3 bases for J; bases not matched to a gene: 7. Germline CDR1 MDHEN, CDR2 SYDVKM. The CDR3 spans 16 residues. CDR3 sequence: CASSFLTRGRYNEQFF. CDR3 coding DNA: TGTGCCAGCAGTTTTCTCACCAGGGGGCGCTACAATGAGCAGTTCTTC.

Turning to this clone: The sample carries other DNA sequences with the same CDR3. The chain joins TRBV5-1 to TRBJ2-7; D unresolved. The length of the CDR3 is 14 residues. Trimming shortened V by 0 bases and J by 0 bases, and 7 bases separated the two germline ends. CDR1 and CDR2 from the germline V gene are SGHRS and YFSETQ. CDR3 loop: CASSLEQSSYEQYF. Here the CDR3 DNA reads TGCGCCAGCAGCTTGGAACAAAGCTCCTACGAGCAGTACTTC. Using reference TRBV5-1 and TRBJ2-7 for the parts outside the CDR3, the full variable domain is KAGVTQTPRYLIKTRGQQVTLSCSPISGHRSVSWYQQTPGQGLQFLFEYFSETQRNKGNFPGRFSGRQFSNSRSEMNVSTLELGDSALYLCASSLEQSSYEQYFGPGTRLTVT.

The chain employs TRBV5-4 and TRBJ2-5; 12 nucleotides match TRBD2. Looked up from germline, CDR1 is SGHNT and CDR2 is YYREEE (reference sequence). This CDR3 comprises 14 residues. V trimming: 4 bases; J trimming: 4 bases; junction bases outside the gene matches: 2. The CDR3 DNA is TGTGCCAGCAGCACACTAGCGGGGGGAGAGACCCAGTACTTC. Its translation is CASSTLAGGETQYF. The full variable domain, with the rest looked up from reference TRBV5-4 and TRBJ2-5, is ETGVTQSPTHLIKTRGQQVTLRCSSQSGHNTVSWYQQALGQGPQFIFQYYREEENGRGNFPPRFSGLQFPNYSSELNVNALELDDSALYLCASSTLAGGETQYFGPGTRLLVL.

The chain recombines TRBV5-1 with TRBJ2-1; 7 bases agree with TRBD1. Germline V gene sequence: CDR1 SGHRS, CDR2 YFSETQ. V dropped 8 bases and J dropped 6; count of bases not matched to a gene: 11. The CDR3 covers 14 residues. The CDR3 sequence: CASNRATGVNEQFF. DNA for the CDR3: TGCGCCAGTAACCGGGCCACAGGGGTCAATGAGCAGTTCTTC. Combining the CDR3 with reference TRBV5-1 and TRBJ2-1 gives the whole variable domain KAGVTQTPRYLIKTRGQQVTLSCSPISGHRSVSWYQQTPGQGLQFLFEYFSETQRNKGNFPGRFSGRQFSNSRSEMNVSTLELGDSALYLCASNRATGVNEQFFGPGTRLTVL.

CDR3 residues: CSDSRSYEQYF. The CDR3 bases are TGCAGTGATAGTCGGAGTTACGAGCAGTACTTC. This chain joins TRBV20-1 and TRBJ2-7; D remains unclear. The germline CDR1 and CDR2 sequences are DFQATT and SNEGSKA (reference sequence). The CDR3 spans 11 residues. V lost 7 bases and J lost 4, with 11 bases in between.

The genes are TRBV19 and TRBJ2-1; D ambiguous. The CDR3 consists of 14 residues. Per germline, CDR1 LNHDA and CDR2 SQIVND (reference sequence). With 1 base removed from V and 9 bases from J, the gap between germline ends came to 13 bases. CDR3 in amino acids: CASSIGSHVGEQFF. For the CDR3, the DNA is TGTGCCAGTAGTATAGGTTCCCATGTGGGTGAGCAGTTCTTC.

This chain connects TRBV6-4 to TRBJ1-1; the match to TRBD1 covers 8 bases. The CDR3 sequence is 16 residues long. Per germline, CDR1 MRHNA and CDR2 SNTAGT. The V gene end was trimmed by 6 bases and the J gene end by 1 base; junction bases not matched to a gene: 10. As DNA, the CDR3 is TGTGCCAGCAGACGGACAGGGTCTATCGGGAACACTGAAGCTTTCTTT. Protein: CASRRTGSIGNTEAFF.

The V call is TRBV7-9, the J call TRBJ2-7; TRBD2 aligns across 10 bases. The V gene end was trimmed by 10 bases and the J gene end by 5 bases; junction bases not matched to a gene: 20. Germline lookup yields CDR1 SEHNR and CDR2 FQNEAQ (reference sequence). The CDR3 totals 17 residues. The CDR3 sequence: CATGIFLTSGRANEQYF. The CDR3, as DNA: TGTGCCACAGGAATCTTTTTAACCAGCGGGAGGGCAAACGAGCAGTACTTC.

V is TRBV7-2 and J is TRBJ2-7, with D possibly being TRBD1 (6 bases). Per the germline V gene, CDR1 is SGHTA and CDR2 is FQGNSA. V was cut by 2 bases and J by 3 bases, with 14 bases left in between. The CDR3 loop spans 15 amino acids. CDR3 sequence: CASSLMGSRGYEQYF. CDR3 coding DNA: TGTGCCAGCAGCTTAATGGGTTCCAGGGGCTACGAGCAGTACTTC.

In regard to this clone: The sample holds other DNA sequences that translate to the same CDR3. The chain is built from TRBV14 and TRBJ2-3; D is unresolved. The CDR3 is 13 residues long. The ends were cut back, 3 bases at V and 1 base at J, with 5 bases in the middle. CDR1 is SGHDN, CDR2 FVKESK, per germline. The CDR3 sequence is CASSHSGTDTQYF. Here the CDR3 DNA reads TGTGCCAGCAGCCATTCCGGCACAGATACGCAGTATTTT. The full variable domain, in which reference TRBV14 and TRBJ2-3 provide the parts outside the CDR3, is EAGVTQFPSHSVIEKGQTVTLRCDPISGHDNLYWYRRVMGKEIKFLLHFVKESKQDESGMPNNRFLAERTGGTYSTLKVQPAELEDSGVYFCASSHSGTDTQYFGPGTRLTVL.

This clone was seen a single time. In DNA, the CDR3 is TGTGCCAGCGGACAGACAACTAGCACAGATACGCAGTATTTT. Protein product: CASGQTTSTDTQYF. This chain connects TRBV6-5 to TRBJ2-3; a weak D match, TRBD1 (6 bases). The CDR3 covers 14 residues. Germline V CDR1 and CDR2: MNHEY, SVGAGI. Trimming removed 8 bases from V and 0 bases from J, with 12 bases in between.

The chain joins TRBV4-2 to TRBJ2-7; TRBD2 is a possible D gene (5 bases). The length of the CDR3 is 15 residues. CDR1 and CDR2 (germline): LGHNA, YNFKEQ. V was pared by 0 bases and J by 4 bases, with 13 bases between. CDR3 residues: CASSQEELALYEQYF. CDR3 DNA: TGTGCCAGCAGCCAAGAAGAGTTAGCGTTATACGAGCAGTACTTC.

The chain links TRBV28 to TRBJ2-5; no clear D. TRBJ2-7 matches the DNA end more closely, so the J call is doubtful. Germline V lookup: CDR1 MDHEN, CDR2 SYDVKM. The CDR3 spans 15 residues. The DNA for the CDR3 is TGTGCCAGCAGTTATACCGGGTCCCTCGACTACGAGCAGTACTTC. It codes for CASSYTGSLDYEQYF.